The clone carrying this T cell receptor (beta chain) has only a few counts. The antigen is unknown. The protocol was immunoSEQ multiplex PCR, while the TCRdb copy is restricted to in-frame clones and leaves out a portion. The table has over 60,000 clones, around 86% seen once. This entry belongs to a study of T cell responses to AZD1222 COVID-19 vaccine. The study, taken as a whole, reports: Donor demographics were predominantly white British with a female majority; clonal diversity may be underestimated. The study reported that nearly half of spike-specific TCRs target unmutated variant regions. Receipt of two AZD1222 doses was followed by a rise in Spike-specific TCR breadth and depth.

CDR3 length: 15 residues. In germline, CDR1 is LGHNT, CDR2 FRNRAP. V trimming: 3 bases; J trimming: 6 bases; junction bases outside the gene matches: 8. Sequencing used peripheral blood, obtained on day 0 of AZD1222 vaccination. The V gene is TRBV12-5, the J gene TRBJ2-3; TRBD2 matches 8 bases. This TCR derives from an adult in good health. The DNA for the CDR3 is TGTGCTAGTGGTTTTTCCCGGGGGGGCTCGGATACGCAGTATTTT. Amino acids: CASGFSRGGSDTQYF.